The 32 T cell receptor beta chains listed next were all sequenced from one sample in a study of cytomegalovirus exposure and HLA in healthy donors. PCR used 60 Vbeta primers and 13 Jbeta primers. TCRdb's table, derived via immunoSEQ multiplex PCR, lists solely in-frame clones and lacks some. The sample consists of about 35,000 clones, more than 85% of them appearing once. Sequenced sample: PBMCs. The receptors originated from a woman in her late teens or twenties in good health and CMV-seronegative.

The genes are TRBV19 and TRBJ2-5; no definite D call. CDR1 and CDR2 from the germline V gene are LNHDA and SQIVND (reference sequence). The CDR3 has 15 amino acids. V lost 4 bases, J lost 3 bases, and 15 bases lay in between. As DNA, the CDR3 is TGTGCCAGTAGTAGCCTGACTGGAGCCAAAGAGACCCAGTACTTC. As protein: CASSSLTGAKETQYF.

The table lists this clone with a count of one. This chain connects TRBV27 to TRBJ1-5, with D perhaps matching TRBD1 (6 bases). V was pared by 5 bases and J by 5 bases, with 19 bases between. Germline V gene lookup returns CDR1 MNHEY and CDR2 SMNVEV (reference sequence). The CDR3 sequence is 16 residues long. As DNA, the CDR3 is TGTGCCAGCAGTGTCCGTAGGGGGGGGCGCGATCAGCCCCAGCATTTT. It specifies CASSVRRGGRDQPQHF.

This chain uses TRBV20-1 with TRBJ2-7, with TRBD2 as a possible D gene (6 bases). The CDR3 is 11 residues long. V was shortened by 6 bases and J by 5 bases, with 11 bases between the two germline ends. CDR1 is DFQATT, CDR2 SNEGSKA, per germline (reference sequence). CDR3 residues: CSAQRRDEQYF. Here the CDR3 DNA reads TGCAGTGCCCAGAGGAGGGACGAGCAGTACTTC.

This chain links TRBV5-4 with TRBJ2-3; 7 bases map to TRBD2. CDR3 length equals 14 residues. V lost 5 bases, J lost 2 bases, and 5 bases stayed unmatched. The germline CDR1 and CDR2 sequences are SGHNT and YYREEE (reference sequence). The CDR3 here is CASRYGGSTDTQYF. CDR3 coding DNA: TGTGCCAGCAGGTACGGGGGGTCCACAGATACGCAGTATTTT.

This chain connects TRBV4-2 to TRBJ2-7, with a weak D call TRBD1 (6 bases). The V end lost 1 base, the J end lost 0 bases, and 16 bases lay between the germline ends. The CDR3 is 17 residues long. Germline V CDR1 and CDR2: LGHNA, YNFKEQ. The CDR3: CASSQAGATGGSYEQYF. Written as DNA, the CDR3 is TGTGCCAGCAGCCAAGCTGGGGCGACAGGCGGCTCCTACGAGCAGTACTTC.

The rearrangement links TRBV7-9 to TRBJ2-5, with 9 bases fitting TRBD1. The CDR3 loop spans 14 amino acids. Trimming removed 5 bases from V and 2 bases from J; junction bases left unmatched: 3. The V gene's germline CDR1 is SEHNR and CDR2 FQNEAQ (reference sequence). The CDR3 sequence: CASSRQGGQETQYF. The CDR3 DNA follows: TGTGCCAGCAGCCGACAGGGGGGACAAGAGACCCAGTACTTC.

Here the CDR3 DNA reads TGCGCCAGCAGCCTGGGTCCCGGGACAGGGGCAGGTGGCTACACCTTC. It yields the protein CASSLGPGTGAGGYTF. The chain combines TRBV5-1 with TRBJ1-2, with TRBD1 identical over 10 bases. This CDR3 contains 16 residues. The junction had 13 bases not matched to a gene; V was cut back by 4 bases and J by 7 bases. Germline loops: CDR1 SGHRS, CDR2 YFSETQ.

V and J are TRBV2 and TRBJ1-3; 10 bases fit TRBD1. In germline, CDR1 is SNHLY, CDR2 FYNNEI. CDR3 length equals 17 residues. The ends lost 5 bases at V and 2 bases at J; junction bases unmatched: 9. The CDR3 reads CASSLGTGVKTGNTIYF. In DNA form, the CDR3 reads TGTGCCAGCAGTCTAGGGACAGGGGTCAAGACTGGAAACACCATATATTTT. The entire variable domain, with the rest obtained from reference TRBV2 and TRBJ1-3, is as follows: EPEVTQTPSHQVTQMGQEVILRCVPISNHLYFYWYRQILGQKVEFLVSFYNNEISEKSEIFDDQFSVERPDGSNFTLKIRSTKLEDSAMYFCASSLGTGVKTGNTIYFGEGSWLTVV.

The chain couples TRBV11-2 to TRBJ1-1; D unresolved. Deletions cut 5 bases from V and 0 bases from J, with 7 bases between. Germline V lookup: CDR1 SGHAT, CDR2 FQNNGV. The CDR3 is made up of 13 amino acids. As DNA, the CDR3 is TGTGCCAGCAGCCTTGACATGAACACTGAAGCTTTCTTT. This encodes CASSLDMNTEAFF.

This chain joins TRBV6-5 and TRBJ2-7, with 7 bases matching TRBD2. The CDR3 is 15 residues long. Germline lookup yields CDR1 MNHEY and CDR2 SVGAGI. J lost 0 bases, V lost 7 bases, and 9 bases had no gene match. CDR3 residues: CASTKRGDSSYEQYF. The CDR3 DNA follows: TGTGCCAGCACCAAACGGGGGGATAGCTCCTACGAGCAGTACTTC.

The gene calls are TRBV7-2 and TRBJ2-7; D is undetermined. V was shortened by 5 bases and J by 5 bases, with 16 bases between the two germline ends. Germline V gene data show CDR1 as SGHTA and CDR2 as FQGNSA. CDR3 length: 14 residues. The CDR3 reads CASSLENTRNEQYF. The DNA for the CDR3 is TGTGCCAGCAGCCTAGAAAACACGAGGAACGAGCAGTACTTC.

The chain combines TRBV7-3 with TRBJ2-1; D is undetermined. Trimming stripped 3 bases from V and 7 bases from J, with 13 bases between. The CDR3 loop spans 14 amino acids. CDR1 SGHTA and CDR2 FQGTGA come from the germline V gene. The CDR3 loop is CASSFSPATNEQFF. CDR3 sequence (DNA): TGTGCCAGCAGCTTTTCCCCCGCCACTAATGAGCAGTTCTTC.

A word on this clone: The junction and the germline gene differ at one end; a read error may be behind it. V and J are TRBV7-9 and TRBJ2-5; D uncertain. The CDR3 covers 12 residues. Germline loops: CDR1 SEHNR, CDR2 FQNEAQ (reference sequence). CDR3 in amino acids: CSSSLVLETQYF. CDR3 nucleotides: TGTTCCAGCAGCTTAGTTCTGGAGACCCAGTACTTC. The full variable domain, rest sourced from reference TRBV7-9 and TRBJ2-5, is DTGVSQNPRHKITKRGQNVTFRCDPISEHNRLYWYRQTLGQGPEFLTYFQNEAQLEKSRLLSDRFSAERPKGSFSTLEIQRTEQGDSAMYLCSSSLVLETQYFGPGTRLLVL.

In DNA, the CDR3 is TGCGCCAGCAGCCAAGGTCTGGCGGGAGCCCGAGATACGCAGTATTTT. Translated, it gives CASSQGLAGARDTQYF. The chain combines TRBV4-3 with TRBJ2-3, with 7 bases identical to TRBD2. After removal of 1 base from V and 5 bases from J, the junction contained 9 bases not matched to a gene. This CDR3 is 16 amino acids long. CDR1 is LGHNA, CDR2 YSLEER, per germline.

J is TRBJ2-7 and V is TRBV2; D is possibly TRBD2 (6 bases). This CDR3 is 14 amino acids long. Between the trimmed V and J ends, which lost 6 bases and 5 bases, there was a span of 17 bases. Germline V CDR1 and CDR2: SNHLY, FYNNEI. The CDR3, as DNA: TGTGCCAGCAGCGGGGGACTGGACAAGAACGAGCAGTACTTC. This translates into CASSGGLDKNEQYF.

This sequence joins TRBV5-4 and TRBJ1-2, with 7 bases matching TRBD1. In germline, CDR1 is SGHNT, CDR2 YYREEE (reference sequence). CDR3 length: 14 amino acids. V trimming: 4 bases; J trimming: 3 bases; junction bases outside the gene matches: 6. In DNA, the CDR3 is TGTGCCAGCAGCCAAAAGGGACAGCACTATGGCTACACCTTC. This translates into CASSQKGQHYGYTF. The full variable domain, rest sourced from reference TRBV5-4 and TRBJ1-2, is ETGVTQSPTHLIKTRGQQVTLRCSSQSGHNTVSWYQQALGQGPQFIFQYYREEENGRGNFPPRFSGLQFPNYSSELNVNALELDDSALYLCASSQKGQHYGYTFGSGTRLTVV.

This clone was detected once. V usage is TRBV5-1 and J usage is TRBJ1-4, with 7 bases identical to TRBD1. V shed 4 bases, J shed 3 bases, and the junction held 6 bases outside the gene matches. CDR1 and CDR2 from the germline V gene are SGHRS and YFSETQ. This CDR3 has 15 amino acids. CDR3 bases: TGCGCCAGCAGCATGACAGGGCTGGCTAATGAAAAACTGTTTTTT. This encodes CASSMTGLANEKLFF.

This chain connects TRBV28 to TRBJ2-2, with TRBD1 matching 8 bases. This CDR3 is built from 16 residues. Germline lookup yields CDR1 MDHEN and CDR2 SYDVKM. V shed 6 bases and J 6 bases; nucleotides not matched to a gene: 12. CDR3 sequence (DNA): TGTGCCAGCAGACCATTAAAGGACAGGGTTTCCGGGGAGCTGTTTTTT. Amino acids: CASRPLKDRVSGELFF.

CDR3 nucleotides: TGCGCCAGCAGCTCGACAGGGGGAAACTATGGCTACACCTTC. It is translated as CASSSTGGNYGYTF. This rearrangement joins TRBV5-1 to TRBJ1-2; TRBD1 matches 9 bases. Germline V CDR1 and CDR2: SGHRS, YFSETQ. J gave up 2 bases and V 3 bases, and 2 bases lay outside the gene matches. The CDR3 spans 14 residues.

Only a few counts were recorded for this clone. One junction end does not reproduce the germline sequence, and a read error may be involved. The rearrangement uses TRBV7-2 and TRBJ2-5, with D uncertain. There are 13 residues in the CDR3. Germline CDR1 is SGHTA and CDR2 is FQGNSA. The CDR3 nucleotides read TGTGCCAGCAACTTACGTACACAAGAGACCCAGTACTTC. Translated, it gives CASNLRTQETQYF.

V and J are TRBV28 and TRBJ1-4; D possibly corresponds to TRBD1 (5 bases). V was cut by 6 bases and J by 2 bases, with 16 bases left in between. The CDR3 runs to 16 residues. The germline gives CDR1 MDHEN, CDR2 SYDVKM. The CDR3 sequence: CASRRGSRGTNEKLFF. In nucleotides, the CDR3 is TGTGCCAGCAGGCGGGGCAGCCGGGGGACTAATGAAAAACTGTTTTTT. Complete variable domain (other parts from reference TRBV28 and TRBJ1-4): DVKVTQSSRYLVKRTGEKVFLECVQDMDHENMFWYRQDPGLGLRLIYFSYDVKMKEKGDIPEGYSVSREKKERFSLILESASTNQTSMYLCASRRGSRGTNEKLFFGSGTQLSVL.

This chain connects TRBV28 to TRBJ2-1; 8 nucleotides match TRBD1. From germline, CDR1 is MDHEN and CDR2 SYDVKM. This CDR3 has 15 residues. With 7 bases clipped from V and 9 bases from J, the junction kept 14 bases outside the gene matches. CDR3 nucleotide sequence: TGTGCCAGCACCCCTCAGGGGGCGAAGTTCGCTGAGCAGTTCTTC. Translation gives CASTPQGAKFAEQFF.

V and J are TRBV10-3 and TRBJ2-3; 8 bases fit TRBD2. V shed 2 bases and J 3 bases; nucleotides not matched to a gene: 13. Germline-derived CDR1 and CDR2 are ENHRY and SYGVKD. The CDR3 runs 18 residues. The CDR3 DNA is TGTGCCATCAGTGAGGTTCGGGGGGGGCTAGACTGGACAGATACGCAGTATTTT. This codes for CAISEVRGGLDWTDTQYF.

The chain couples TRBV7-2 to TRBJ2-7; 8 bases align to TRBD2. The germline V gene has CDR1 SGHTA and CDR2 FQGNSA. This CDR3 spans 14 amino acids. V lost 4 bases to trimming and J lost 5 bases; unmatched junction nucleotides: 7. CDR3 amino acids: CASSYQREKHEQYF. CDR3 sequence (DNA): TGTGCCAGCAGCTATCAGCGGGAGAAACACGAGCAGTACTTC.

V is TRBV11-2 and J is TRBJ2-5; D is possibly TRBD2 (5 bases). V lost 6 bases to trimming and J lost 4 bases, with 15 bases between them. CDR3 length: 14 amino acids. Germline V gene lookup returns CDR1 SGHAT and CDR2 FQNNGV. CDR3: CASSLDLAPETQYF. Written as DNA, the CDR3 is TGTGCCAGCAGTCTAGACCTAGCCCCAGAGACCCAGTACTTC.

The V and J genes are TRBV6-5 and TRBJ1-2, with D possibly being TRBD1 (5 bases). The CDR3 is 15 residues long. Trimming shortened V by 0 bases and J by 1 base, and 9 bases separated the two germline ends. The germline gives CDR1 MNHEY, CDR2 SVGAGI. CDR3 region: CASSYSVDSNYGYTF. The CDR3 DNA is TGTGCCAGCAGTTACTCCGTCGACAGTAACTATGGCTACACCTTC.

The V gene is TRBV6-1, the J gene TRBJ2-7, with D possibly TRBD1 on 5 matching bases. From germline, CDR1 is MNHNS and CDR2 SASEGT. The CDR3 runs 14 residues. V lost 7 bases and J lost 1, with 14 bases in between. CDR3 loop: CASNQAQESYEQYF. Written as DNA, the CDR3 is TGTGCCAGCAACCAGGCACAGGAGTCCTACGAGCAGTACTTC.

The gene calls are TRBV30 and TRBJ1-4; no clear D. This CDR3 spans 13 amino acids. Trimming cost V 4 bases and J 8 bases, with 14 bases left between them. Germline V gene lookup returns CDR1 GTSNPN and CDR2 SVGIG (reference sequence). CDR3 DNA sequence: TGTGCCTGGAAGTGGGTCGACGGGGAAAAACTGTTTTTT. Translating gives CAWKWVDGEKLFF. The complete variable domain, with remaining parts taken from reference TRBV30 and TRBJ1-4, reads SQTIHQWPATLVQPVGSPLSLECTVEGTSNPNLYWYRQAAGRGLQLLFYSVGIGQISSEVPQNLSASRPQDRQFILSSKKLLLSDSGFYLCAWKWVDGEKLFFGSGTQLSVL.

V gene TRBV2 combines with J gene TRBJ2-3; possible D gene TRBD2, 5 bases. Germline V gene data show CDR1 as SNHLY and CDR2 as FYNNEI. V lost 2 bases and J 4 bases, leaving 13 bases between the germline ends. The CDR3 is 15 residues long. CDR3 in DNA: TGTGCCAGCAGTGAACTCGGGGATGTGGCAGATACGCAGTATTTT. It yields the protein CASSELGDVADTQYF.

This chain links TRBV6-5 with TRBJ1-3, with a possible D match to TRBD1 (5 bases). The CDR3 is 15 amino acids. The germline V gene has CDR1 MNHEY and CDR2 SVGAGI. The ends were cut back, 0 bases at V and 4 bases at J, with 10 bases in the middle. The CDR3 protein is CASSYSPGRGNTIYF. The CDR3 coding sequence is TGTGCCAGCAGTTACTCGCCAGGGCGAGGAAACACCATATATTTT.

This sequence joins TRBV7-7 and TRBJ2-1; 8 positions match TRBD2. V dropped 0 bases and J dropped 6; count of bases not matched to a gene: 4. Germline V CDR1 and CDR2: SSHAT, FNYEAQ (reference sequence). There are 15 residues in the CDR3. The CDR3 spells CASSLAVAGLNEQFF. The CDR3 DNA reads TGTGCCAGCAGCTTAGCGGTAGCGGGGCTCAATGAGCAGTTCTTC.

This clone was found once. The CDR3 DNA reads TGTGCCAGCAGTTTTCGGGGACAGGGTGAGGGTCAGCCCCAGCATTTT. Encoded protein: CASSFRGQGEGQPQHF. The chain recombines TRBV28 with TRBJ1-5; TRBD1 agrees at 9 bases. Germline CDR1 reads MDHEN; CDR2 reads SYDVKM. Germline trimming cut 3 bases from V and 6 bases from J; bases unmatched to any gene: 9. The CDR3 contains 16 residues.